This T cell receptor (beta chain) was sequenced for a study of shared clonotypes between healthy human individuals. On this clone itself: Its matching antigen is unknown.

Data came from immunoSEQ multiplex PCR; TCRdb stores just in-frame clones and leaves some out. The sample carries about 1 million clones, 70% to 80% recorded once. General study findings and limits: Estimated clonotype richness was generally higher in naive than memory subsets. For naive CD4 cells, roughly 5% of clonotypes were shared across a handful of donors.

Every contributor of samples was a Caucasian grown-up residing in Nashville, Tennessee. The V gene's germline CDR1 is MNHEY and CDR2 SVGAGI. V was clipped by 6 bases and J by 7 bases, with 21 bases between them. The CDR3 is 15 amino acids. This TCR was recovered from a man younger than 30 in good health. The chain is built from TRBV6-5 and TRBJ1-2, with a possible D match to TRBD1 (6 bases). The source material was memory CD4+ T cells sorted from blood. Documented subset: CD45RA-negative fraction. The CDR3 is CASSYRRDTFGGYTF. In nucleotides, the CDR3 is TGTGCCAGCAGCTATAGGAGGGACACTTTTGGTGGCTACACCTTC.